Below are 17 T cell receptor beta chains sequenced from a single sample in a study of T-cell reconstitution after alpha-beta-depleted transplantation in children (dated by TCRdb to the mid-2010s). Libraries were built with PCR. This sample was sequenced with an Illumina HiSeq 2500. TCR library preparation used molecular barcoding, with unique molecular identifiers applied to normalize quantification of the TCRbeta repertoire. TCRdb reprocessing: public reads trimmed at Q25 with fastp, clones called with MiXCR, in-frame beta chains kept. Each record represents a unique CDR3 protein, reported with the most common genes and DNA among its rows. Counted in this sample were about 72,000 distinct CDR3 sequences; 6% to 8% of them appeared once. The ten largest clonotypes hold 2.5% of the sample. The sequencing here drew on PBMCs from the stem cell graft donor, taken from the stem cell graft. These receptor sequences come from a human donor who donated a stem cell graft to a child with acute lymphoblastic leukemia.

Ten or more counts support this clonotype. The rearrangement joins TRBV5-1 to TRBJ2-5, with 11 bases lining up with TRBD2. After removal of 0 bases from V and 4 bases from J, the junction contained 8 bases not matched to a gene. Germline CDR1 is SGHRS and CDR2 is YFSETQ. CDR3 size: 17 residues. CDR3 nucleotides: TGCGCCAGCAGCTTGGGTCTACTAGCGGGAGTGCGAGAGACCCAGTACTTC. The encoded protein is CASSLGLLAGVRETQYF.

For the CDR3, the DNA is TGTGCCAGCAGCTTAGCGGGCAGGGGGCCTTCCTACGAGCAGTACTTC. Its translation: CASSLAGRGPSYEQYF. The chain couples TRBV7-9 to TRBJ2-7, with 8 bases lining up with TRBD1. This CDR3 is 16 amino acids long. Germline V lookup: CDR1 SEHNR, CDR2 FQNEAQ (reference sequence). The ends lost 0 bases at V and 1 base at J; junction bases unmatched: 5.

The table lists this clonotype with a few counts. CDR3 DNA: TGTGCCAGCAGTGTACAGGGTGGCTACGAGCAGTACTTC. Its protein is CASSVQGGYEQYF. The gene calls are TRBV25-1 and TRBJ2-7; D is perhaps TRBD1 (6 bases). Germline V gives CDR1 MGHDK, CDR2 SYGVNS. The CDR3 consists of 13 residues. Trimming pared 4 bases from V and 3 bases from J, leaving 10 bases between.

This clonotype has more than one count but fewer than ten. The chain couples TRBV23-1 to TRBJ2-4; D possibly corresponds to TRBD2 (7 bases). TRBV23-1 carries the ORF label, with uncertain function. The CDR3 spans 18 residues. V lost 0 bases and J 0 bases, leaving 15 bases between the germline ends. In nucleotides, the CDR3 is TGCGCCAGCAGTCAATCCATAGGGGGGGATTTAGCCAAAAACATTCAGTACTTC. The encoded protein is CASSQSIGGDLAKNIQYF.

This clonotype has at least ten counts. This sequence joins TRBV7-3 and TRBJ2-1; 7 bases match TRBD1. J lost 10 bases, V lost 1 base, and 4 bases had no gene match. Germline assignment: CDR1 SGHTA and CDR2 FQGTGA. The length of the CDR3 is 13 residues. CDR3 region: CASSLKGGAEQFF. As DNA, the CDR3 is TGTGCCAGCAGCTTAAAAGGGGGCGCAGAGCAGTTCTTC. Variable domain in full (rest from reference TRBV7-3 and TRBJ2-1): GAGVSQTPSNKVTEKGKYVELRCDPISGHTALYWYRQSLGQGPEFLIYFQGTGAADDSGLPNDRFFAVRPEGSVSTLKIQRTERGDSAVYLCASSLKGGAEQFFGPGTRLTVL.

This clonotype was counted many times. V usage is TRBV7-2 and J usage is TRBJ2-2, with TRBD2 identical over 13 bases. The V and J ends lost 0 bases and 4 bases, in that order; junction bases with no gene match: 8. Germline lookup yields CDR1 SGHTA and CDR2 FQGNSA. The CDR3 is 19 amino acids. The chain's CDR3 is CASSLANGLAGVSTGELFF. DNA of the CDR3: TGTGCCAGCAGCTTAGCGAATGGACTAGCGGGGGTGAGCACCGGGGAGCTGTTTTTT.

This clonotype has a count of ten or more. The chain recombines TRBV4-2 with TRBJ1-2; D is unresolved. Trimming cost V 0 bases and J 3 bases, with 14 bases left between them. The CDR3 contains 16 residues. Germline values: CDR1 LGHNA, CDR2 YNFKEQ. The CDR3 region is CASSQDARALDYGYTF. The DNA of the CDR3 is TGTGCCAGCAGCCAAGACGCGCGGGCCTTGGACTATGGCTACACCTTC.

Ten or more counts support this clonotype. The chain carries TRBV28 and TRBJ2-4; TRBD1 matches at 9 bases. V dropped 8 bases and J dropped 6; count of bases not matched to a gene: 8. This CDR3 is 14 amino acids long. Germline-derived CDR1 and CDR2 are MDHEN and SYDVKM. The CDR3 region has the DNA TGTGCCAGCCGATACAGGGGGCTGGGAAACATTCAGTACTTC. It translates to CASRYRGLGNIQYF.

The chain carries TRBV5-1 and TRBJ2-5; 15 positions match TRBD2. CDR1 is SGHRS and CDR2 is YFSETQ in the germline V gene. Unmatched junction bases numbered 14, after V lost 6 bases and J lost 5 bases. The CDR3 extends over 18 amino acids. The CDR3 nucleotides are TGCGCCAGCACTAAGGCCGGGACTAGCGGGGGGCCGGGGGAGACCCAGTACTTC. Protein: CASTKAGTSGGPGETQYF.

This clonotype appeared many times. The J gene is TRBJ2-5, the V gene TRBV27; no firm D call. The germline V and J ends were trimmed by 5 bases and 7 bases, with 8 bases remaining between them. Germline CDR1 is MNHEY and CDR2 is SMNVEV (reference sequence). The CDR3 covers 11 residues. The CDR3 sequence is CASSAWGTQYF. The CDR3 bases are TGTGCCAGCAGTGCCTGGGGGACCCAGTACTTC.

The chain has TRBV7-6 and TRBJ2-1; D uncertain. CDR3 length: 13 amino acids. Trimming cost V 5 bases and J 8 bases, with 13 bases left between them. Germline lookup yields CDR1 SGHVS and CDR2 FNYEAQ. In DNA, the CDR3 is TGTGCCAGCAGCCTCTCGACCGGCGATGAGCAGTTCTTC. Its translation is CASSLSTGDEQFF.

This clonotype has ten or more counts. The V call is TRBV7-9, the J call TRBJ1-6, with D unclear. Germline CDR1 reads SEHNR; CDR2 reads FQNEAQ (reference sequence). With 3 bases removed from V and 10 bases from J, the gap between germline ends came to 7 bases. The CDR3 is made up of 12 amino acids. The CDR3: CASSFPLSPLHF. DNA for the CDR3: TGTGCCAGCAGCTTCCCCCTCTCACCCCTCCACTTT.

This clonotype was counted many times. This rearrangement joins TRBV5-1 to TRBJ2-1, with 10 bases aligning to TRBD1. This CDR3 spans 15 amino acids. Trimming at V came to 2 bases and at J to 4 bases, leaving 3 bases not matched to a gene. Germline V lookup: CDR1 SGHRS, CDR2 YFSETQ. The CDR3, as DNA: TGCGCCAGCAGCTTTTCGGGACAGGGGTACAATGAGCAGTTCTTC. Encoded protein: CASSFSGQGYNEQFF.

This clonotype showed up many times. The rearrangement joins TRBV29-1 to TRBJ2-7, with D tentatively TRBD1 or TRBD2 (5 bases each). The CDR3 runs to 12 residues. The V gene's germline CDR1 is SQVTM and CDR2 ANQGSEA. Between the trimmed V and J ends, which lost 6 bases and 2 bases, there was a span of 11 bases. CDR3 amino acids: CSVATGPYEQYF. DNA of the CDR3: TGCAGCGTAGCCACGGGGCCCTACGAGCAGTACTTC.

This clonotype has at least ten counts. The V and J genes are TRBV20-1 and TRBJ2-3; TRBD2 might be the D (6 bases). V lost 4 bases, J lost 2 bases, and 13 bases lay in between. CDR3 size: 14 residues. Germline CDR1 reads DFQATT; CDR2 reads SNEGSKA (reference sequence). Here the CDR3 reads CSAIVADLTDTQYF. The CDR3 DNA reads TGCAGTGCTATCGTAGCGGATCTCACAGATACGCAGTATTTT.

There are many counts of this clonotype. The chain has TRBV3-1 and TRBJ1-1, with D hard to call. This CDR3 is 16 amino acids long. The V gene's germline CDR1 is LGHDT and CDR2 YNNKEL (reference sequence). V gave up 1 base and J gave up 0 bases, with 12 bases separating them. CDR3 sequence (DNA): TGTGCCAGCAGCCAAGCCGGAATCAGCGTGAACACTGAAGCTTTCTTT. It yields the protein CASSQAGISVNTEAFF.

In its sample, this clonotype ranks as medium-sized. The rearrangement uses TRBV11-2 and TRBJ2-1; D is ambiguous. Germline CDR1 SGHAT, CDR2 FQNNGV. The CDR3 extends over 13 amino acids. The V end lost 1 base, the J end lost 2 bases, and 3 bases lay between the germline ends. The CDR3 region is CASSLGTYNEQFF. The CDR3 nucleotides are TGTGCCAGCAGCTTAGGGACCTACAATGAGCAGTTCTTC.